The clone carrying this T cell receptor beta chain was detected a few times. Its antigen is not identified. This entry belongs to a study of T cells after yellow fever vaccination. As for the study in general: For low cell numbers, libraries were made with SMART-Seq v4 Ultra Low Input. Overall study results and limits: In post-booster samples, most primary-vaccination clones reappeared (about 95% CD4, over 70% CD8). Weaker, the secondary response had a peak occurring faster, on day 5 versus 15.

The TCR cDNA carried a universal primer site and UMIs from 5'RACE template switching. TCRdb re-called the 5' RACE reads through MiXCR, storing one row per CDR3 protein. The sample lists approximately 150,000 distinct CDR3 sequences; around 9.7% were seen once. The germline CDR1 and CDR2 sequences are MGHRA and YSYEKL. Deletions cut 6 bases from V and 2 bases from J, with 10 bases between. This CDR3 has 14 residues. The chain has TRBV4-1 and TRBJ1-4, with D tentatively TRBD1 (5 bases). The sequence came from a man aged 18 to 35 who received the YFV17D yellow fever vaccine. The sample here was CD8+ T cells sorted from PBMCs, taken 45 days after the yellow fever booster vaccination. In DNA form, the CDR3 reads TGCGCCAGCAGGGGGCCAGGGACTAATGAAAAACTGTTTTTT. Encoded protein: CASRGPGTNEKLFF.